The 19 T cell receptor beta chains in this list originate from one sample, sequenced in a study of brain metastases from non-small cell lung cancer. Sequencing was performed with immunoSEQ multiplex PCR; in TCRdb, only in-frame clones are kept and a portion is missing. The data contain approximately 2,000 clones, roughly nine tenths of them singletons. Sequenced material: tissue from a brain metastasis. The source is a donor aged 40 or older with non-small cell lung cancer.

The gene calls are TRBV7-2 and TRBJ1-1; a weak D match, TRBD1 (5 bases). From germline, CDR1 is SGHTA and CDR2 FQGNSA. This CDR3 comprises 15 residues. V dropped 0 bases and J dropped 2 bases, with 10 bases sitting between them. Written as DNA, the CDR3 is TGTGCCAGCAGCTTAGCTTGGGGCTTTAACACTGAAGCTTTCTTT. This translates into CASSLAWGFNTEAFF. The whole variable domain, filled in from reference TRBV7-2 and TRBJ1-1, reads GAGVSQSPSNKVTEKGKDVELRCDPISGHTALYWYRQSLGQGLEFLIYFQGNSAPDKSGLPSDRFSAERTGGSVSTLTIQRTQQEDSAVYLCASSLAWGFNTEAFFGQGTRLTVV.

The chain carries TRBV20-1 and TRBJ2-7; 7 bases line up with TRBD1. Germline V gene lookup returns CDR1 DFQATT and CDR2 SNEGSKA (reference sequence). Trimming took 3 bases from V and 6 from J; bases not matched to a gene: 11. The CDR3 runs to 14 residues. Here the CDR3 reads CSASPGGLGIEQYV. In DNA, the CDR3 is TGCAGTGCTAGTCCAGGGGGTTTGGGAATCGAGCAGTACGTC.

The chain joins TRBV2 to TRBJ1-2; D call uncertain. Germline-derived CDR1 and CDR2 are SNHLY and FYNNEI. Trimming cost V 4 bases and J 4 bases, with 7 bases left between them. This CDR3 spans 12 amino acids. The CDR3 DNA is TGTGCCAGCAGTGTTCACTTCTATGGCTACACCTTC. Translating gives CASSVHFYGYTF. Complete variable domain (other parts from reference TRBV2 and TRBJ1-2): EPEVTQTPSHQVTQMGQEVILRCVPISNHLYFYWYRQILGQKVEFLVSFYNNEISEKSEIFDDQFSVERPDGSNFTLKIRSTKLEDSAMYFCASSVHFYGYTFGSGTRLTVV.

The chain has TRBV19 and TRBJ2-2; either TRBD1 or TRBD2 may supply D (5 bases each). This CDR3 spans 14 amino acids. V was trimmed by 4 bases and J by 6 bases, leaving 12 bases between them. The germline V gene encodes CDR1 LNHDA and CDR2 SQIVND (reference sequence). The CDR3 region has the DNA TGTGCCAGTAGTAGGGACGGAAACTCCGGGGAGCTGTTTTTT. It yields the protein CASSRDGNSGELFF. The entire variable domain, with the rest obtained from reference TRBV19 and TRBJ2-2, is as follows: DGGITQSPKYLFRKEGQNVTLSCEQNLNHDAMYWYRQDPGQGLRLIYYSQIVNDFQKGDIAEGYSVSREKKESFPLTVTSAQKNPTAFYLCASSRDGNSGELFFGEGSRLTVL.

The V gene is TRBV5-1, the J gene TRBJ2-1, with no clear D. Germline V gene sequence: CDR1 SGHRS, CDR2 YFSETQ. V lost 0 bases and J 4 bases, leaving 5 bases between the germline ends. The CDR3 totals 13 residues. CDR3 in amino acids: CASSLEAYNEQFF. For the CDR3, the DNA is TGCGCCAGCAGCTTGGAAGCGTACAATGAGCAGTTCTTC.

The count of this clone is one. V and J are TRBV29-1 and TRBJ2-7, with TRBD2 matching 8 bases. The CDR3 extends over 14 amino acids. Unmatched junction bases numbered 11, after V lost 8 bases and J lost 2 bases. The germline CDR1 and CDR2 sequences are SQVTM and ANQGSEA. The CDR3 loop reads CSPRPGGGPYEQYV. The CDR3 DNA follows: TGCAGCCCTCGTCCGGGGGGGGGCCCCTACGAGCAGTACGTC.

DNA for the CDR3: TGTGCCAGTAGTATTGAAGGGACGGGGGGAACTAATGAAAAACTGTTTTTT. Encoded protein: CASSIEGTGGTNEKLFF. The chain combines TRBV19 with TRBJ1-4; TRBD1 is a possible D gene (5 bases). Per germline, CDR1 LNHDA and CDR2 SQIVND (reference sequence). The CDR3 has 17 residues. Trimming removed 3 bases from V and 1 base from J, with 15 bases in between.

Sample share makes this clone large. V gene TRBV5-1 combines with J gene TRBJ1-4, with D maybe TRBD1 (5 bases). Trimming took 4 bases from V and 3 from J, leaving 13 bases between them. Germline V gives CDR1 SGHRS, CDR2 YFSETQ. The CDR3 runs to 15 residues. This chain's CDR3 is CASSTQGPPNEKLFF. CDR3 coding DNA: TGCGCCAGCAGCACCCAGGGCCCCCCTAATGAAAAACTGTTTTTT.

This clone showed up just once. The chain recombines TRBV4-2 with TRBJ2-1; D unresolved. CDR3 length: 15 amino acids. Germline V gene sequence: CDR1 LGHNA, CDR2 YNFKEQ. V dropped 0 bases and J dropped 3 bases, with 9 bases sitting between them. The CDR3 region is CASSQDRTSYNEQFF. The CDR3 DNA follows: TGTGCCAGCAGCCAAGATAGGACCAGCTACAATGAGCAGTTCTTC.

The V and J genes are TRBV12-5 and TRBJ2-5, with D possibly matching TRBD1 (5 bases). From germline, CDR1 is LGHNT and CDR2 FRNRAP. The CDR3 sequence is 14 residues long. With 7 bases removed from V and 1 base from J, the gap between germline ends came to 13 bases. Here the CDR3 DNA reads TGTGCTAGTGTCCCACAGGTCTCCCAAGAGACCCAGTACTTC. It specifies CASVPQVSQETQYF.

This rearrangement joins TRBV9 to TRBJ1-5; the D is unclear. V lost 4 bases and J lost 5, with 13 bases in between. The CDR3 is made up of 14 amino acids. Germline V gene sequence: CDR1 SGDLS, CDR2 YYNGEE. CDR3 nucleotide sequence: TGTGCCAGCAGCCGCCGACCGTCCCATCAGCCCCAGCATTTT. Translation: CASSRRPSHQPQHF.

J is TRBJ2-3 and V is TRBV2; D is unclear. CDR1 and CDR2 (germline): SNHLY, FYNNEI. The CDR3 consists of 15 residues. Trimming removed 2 bases from V and 5 bases from J, with 14 bases in between. The CDR3, as DNA: TGTGCCAGCAGTGAACTACTCATTCGGAAAGATACGCAGTATTTT. Protein product: CASSELLIRKDTQYF.

The rearrangement uses TRBV29-1 and TRBJ1-2; TRBD1 matches at 8 bases. CDR3 size: 14 residues. Germline CDR1 is SQVTM and CDR2 is ANQGSEA. Trimming removed 2 bases from V and 12 bases from J; junction bases left unmatched: 14. The CDR3 region is CSVEFSGGERKDTF. The CDR3, as DNA: TGCAGCGTTGAATTTTCAGGGGGCGAGAGAAAGGACACCTTC. Using reference TRBV29-1 and TRBJ1-2 for the parts outside the CDR3, the full variable domain is SAVISQKPSRDICQRGTSLTIQCQVDSQVTMMFWYRQQPGQSLTLIATANQGSEATYESGFVIDKFPISRPNLTFSTLTVSNMSPEDSSIYLCSVEFSGGERKDTFGSGTRLTVV.

The V gene is TRBV4-3, the J gene TRBJ2-1, with D perhaps TRBD1 (6 bases). V lost 0 bases to trimming and J lost 8 bases, with 17 bases between them. This CDR3 spans 16 amino acids. CDR1 is LGHNA and CDR2 is YSLEER in the germline V gene. CDR3 in amino acids: CASSQEVGALNDEQFF. CDR3 bases: TGCGCCAGCAGCCAAGAAGTGGGGGCCTTAAATGATGAGCAGTTCTTC.

The V and J genes are TRBV4-1 and TRBJ2-3; perhaps TRBD1 as D (5 bases). Trimming left V 4 bases short and J 2 bases short, with 16 bases between. Germline CDR1 reads MGHRA; CDR2 reads YSYEKL. CDR3 length: 16 residues. The CDR3 loop is CASSLTRAPSTDTQYF. CDR3 DNA sequence: TGCGCCAGCAGCCTGACCAGGGCCCCTTCCACAGATACGCAGTATTTT.

The chain has TRBV6-1 and TRBJ1-1; unclear D gene. V dropped 3 bases and J dropped 2 bases, with 7 bases sitting between them. The length of the CDR3 is 13 residues. The V gene's germline CDR1 is MNHNS and CDR2 SASEGT. CDR3 nucleotides: TGTGCCAGCAGTGACAGGTACAACACTGAAGCTTTCTTT. Its translation: CASSDRYNTEAFF.

This clone was seen a single time. J is TRBJ2-3 and V is TRBV4-1; D ambiguous. CDR3 length equals 14 residues. Germline assignment: CDR1 MGHRA and CDR2 YSYEKL. With 0 bases removed from V and 6 bases from J, the gap between germline ends came to 10 bases. The CDR3 protein is CASSQDTKSDTQYF. In DNA form, the CDR3 reads TGCGCCAGCAGCCAAGATACGAAGTCGGATACGCAGTATTTT.

J is TRBJ2-3 and V is TRBV25-1; the match to TRBD2 covers 9 bases. After removal of 6 bases from V and 2 bases from J, the junction contained 3 bases not matched to a gene. This CDR3 is 14 amino acids long. CDR1 MGHDK and CDR2 SYGVNS come from the germline V gene. The DNA of the CDR3 is TGTGCCAGCAGGCTAGCGGGGACCACAGATACGCAGTATTTT. This encodes CASRLAGTTDTQYF.

The chain combines TRBV6-5 with TRBJ1-2; D not resolved. The CDR3 has 15 amino acids. Trimming removed 0 bases from V and 7 bases from J, with 15 bases in between. CDR1 MNHEY and CDR2 SVGAGI come from the germline V gene. This chain's CDR3 is CASSYSPSGAGGYTF. The CDR3 DNA sequence: TGTGCCAGCAGTTACTCCCCCTCGGGAGCGGGTGGCTACACCTTC.